A selection of T cell receptor beta chains follows, all from one sample in a study of cytotoxic CD8 clonotypes in ibrutinib-treated CLL. The repertoire was sequenced with immunoSEQ multiplex PCR; TCRdb's copy has only in-frame clones and lacks some. The data show about 140,000 clones, 70% to 80% seen once. The specimen comprised PBMCs, sampled after 12 months of ibrutinib treatment. The receptors originated from a human donor with chronic lymphocytic leukemia. CDR3s include the opening cysteine and the closing phenylalanine or tryptophan. Each record gives: CDR3 protein, V gene, clone size, J gene. Only some rows state a clone size, as once, few, many or a class for expanded clones.

CDR3 protein: CASSQGQGHSGNTIYF
V gene: TRBV4-1
clone size: -
J gene: TRBJ1-3

CDR3 protein: CASSQDLGTGRQPQHF
V gene: TRBV4-2
clone size: few
J gene: TRBJ1-5

CDR3 protein: CASSSGLAGLNEQFF
V gene: TRBV11-2
clone size: once
J gene: TRBJ2-1

CDR3 protein: CSADSGTVASGNTIYF
V gene: TRBV29-1
clone size: -
J gene: TRBJ1-3

CDR3 protein: CASSLVSTSGNNEQYF
V gene: TRBV7-2
clone size: -
J gene: TRBJ2-7

CDR3 protein: CASSPNEEERYQPQHF
V gene: TRBV18
clone size: -
J gene: TRBJ1-5

CDR3 protein: CASSLGTGMGEQFF
V gene: TRBV5-1
clone size: -
J gene: TRBJ2-1

CDR3 protein: CASSASSGNTIYF
V gene: TRBV10-1
clone size: once
J gene: TRBJ1-3

CDR3 protein: CASSKEGEQYF
V gene: TRBV18
clone size: -
J gene: TRBJ2-7

CDR3 protein: CATHYPDPYRPETGTLGAFF
V gene: TRBV6-4
clone size: -
J gene: TRBJ1-1

CDR3 protein: CASSQETGSSYNSPLHF
V gene: TRBV4-1
clone size: -
J gene: TRBJ1-6

CDR3 protein: CASSLGIADTQYF
V gene: TRBV7-2
clone size: -
J gene: TRBJ2-3

CDR3 protein: CASSFFRISGNTIYF
V gene: TRBV28
clone size: -
J gene: TRBJ1-3

CDR3 protein: CAWRGDRGRGTEAFF
V gene: TRBV30
clone size: -
J gene: TRBJ1-1

CDR3 protein: CASSPGTDNQPQHF
V gene: TRBV18
clone size: -
J gene: TRBJ1-5

CDR3 protein: CASSSIPFTGDANYGYTF
V gene: TRBV27
clone size: -
J gene: TRBJ1-2

CDR3 protein: CASRLGSYEQYF
V gene: TRBV2
clone size: -
J gene: TRBJ2-7

CDR3 protein: CASSVVPGEGYTF
V gene: TRBV5-1
clone size: -
J gene: TRBJ1-2

CDR3 protein: CASTPGDTQYF
V gene: TRBV7-9
clone size: -
J gene: TRBJ2-3

CDR3 protein: CAWATGNTGELFF
V gene: TRBV30
clone size: -
J gene: TRBJ2-2

CDR3 protein: CASSARGPDAYEQYF
V gene: TRBV9
clone size: -
J gene: TRBJ2-7

CDR3 protein: CASRSGLAGTYEQYF
V gene: TRBV27
clone size: once
J gene: TRBJ2-7

CDR3 protein: CASKLVQGSGEQYF
V gene: TRBV5-1
clone size: -
J gene: TRBJ2-7